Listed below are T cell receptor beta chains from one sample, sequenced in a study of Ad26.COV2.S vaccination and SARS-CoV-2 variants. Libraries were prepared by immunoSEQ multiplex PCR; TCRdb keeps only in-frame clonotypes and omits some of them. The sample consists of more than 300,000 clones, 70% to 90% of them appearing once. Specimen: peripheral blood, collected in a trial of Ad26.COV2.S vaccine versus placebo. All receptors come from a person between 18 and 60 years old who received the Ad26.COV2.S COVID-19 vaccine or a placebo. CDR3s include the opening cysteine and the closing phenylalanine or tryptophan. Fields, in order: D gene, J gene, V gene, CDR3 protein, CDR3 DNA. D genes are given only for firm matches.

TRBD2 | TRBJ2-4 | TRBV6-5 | CASGSGGAPKNIQYF | TGTGCCAGCGGTAGCGGGGGGGCCCCAAAAAACATTCAGTACTTC
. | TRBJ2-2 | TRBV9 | CASSVALSSGELFF | TGTGCCAGCAGCGTAGCTCTGAGCAGCGGGGAGCTGTTTTTT
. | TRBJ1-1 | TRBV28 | CASGGPNSPRAFF | TGTGCCAGCGGAGGACCAAACTCACCCCGGGCTTTCTTT
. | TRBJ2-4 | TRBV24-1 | CATRCREAKNIQYF | TGTGCCACCAGATGTAGGGAGGCCAAAAACATTCAGTACTTC
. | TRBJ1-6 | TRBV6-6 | CASSYESRGYSPLHF | TGTGCCAGCAGTTACGAGAGCAGGGGATACTCACCCCTCCACTTT
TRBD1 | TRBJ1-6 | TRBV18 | CASSPSGTGGNSPLHF | TGTGCCAGCTCACCATCCGGGACAGGGGGGAATTCACCCCTCCACTTT
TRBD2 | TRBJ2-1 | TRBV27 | CASSSLTSGSTDEQFF | TGTGCCAGCAGTTCCCTCACTAGCGGGAGCACGGATGAGCAGTTCTTC
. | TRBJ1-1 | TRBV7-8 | CASSLVGMNTEAFF | TGTGCCAGCAGCTTAGTGGGAATGAACACTGAAGCTTTCTTT
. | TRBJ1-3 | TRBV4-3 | CASSQEGTQGNTIYF | TGCGCCAGCAGCCAAGAGGGGACCCAAGGAAACACCATATATTTT
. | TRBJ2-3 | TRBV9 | CASSAGGWVEDTQYF | TGTGCCAGCTCCGCAGGGGGGTGGGTCGAAGATACGCAGTATTTT
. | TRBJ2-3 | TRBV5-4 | CASSLTIRTLRYPDTQYF | TGTGCCAGCAGCCTGACAATCCGGACTCTTCGGTACCCAGATACGCAGTATTTT
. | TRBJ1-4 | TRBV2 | CASSEQGEKLFF | TGTGCCAGCAGTGAGCAGGGCGAAAAACTGTTTTTT
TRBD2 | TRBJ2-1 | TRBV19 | CASSTGLAGRLNEQFF | TGTGCCAGTAGTACCGGACTAGCGGGAAGGTTGAATGAGCAGTTCTTC
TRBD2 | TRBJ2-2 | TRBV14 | CASSSQLAAGTGELFF | TGTGCCAGCAGCTCCCAACTAGCGGCGGGCACCGGGGAGCTGTTTTTT
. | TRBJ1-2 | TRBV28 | CASLGTLGYGYTF | TGTGCCAGCCTAGGGACACTGGGGTATGGCTACACCTTC